Below, 25 T cell receptor beta chains from the same sample are listed, as sequenced in a study of identical twins. TCRdb reanalysed the 5' RACE reads using MiXCR and keeps one entry per CDR3 protein. The data show some 300,000 distinct CDR3 sequences, roughly 12% seen once. These same records also appear under a second study, on yellow fever vaccine responses in identical twins.

The sample consisted of CD8+ T cells sorted from blood. The receptors come from a woman aged 18-35 years in good health.

This clonotype was seen ten or more times. V is TRBV12-3 or TRBV12-4 and J is TRBJ2-3; 12 bases agree with TRBD2. This CDR3 is 15 amino acids long. The V and J ends lost 2 bases and 6 bases, in that order; junction bases with no gene match: 3. The CDR3 coding sequence is TGTGCCAGCAGTTTAAGACTAGCGGGAGCCGATACGCAGTATTTT. Amino acids: CASSLRLAGADTQYF.

This clonotype was counted between two and nine times. The chain uses TRBV3-1 and TRBJ1-6; D gene ambiguous. CDR3 size: 16 residues. CDR1 and CDR2 (germline): LGHDT, YNNKEL (reference sequence). Trimming stripped 1 base from V and 2 bases from J, with 9 bases between. CDR3 nucleotides: TGTGCCAGCAGCCAAGGAGTTCCGGCCTATAATTCACCCCTCCACTTT. The encoded protein is CASSQGVPAYNSPLHF.

This clonotype was seen a handful of times. A read error may produce the germline difference seen at one junction end. The chain combines TRBV7-9 with TRBJ1-1; no reliable D call. The CDR3 spans 9 residues. CDR1 is SEHNR, CDR2 FQNEAQ, per germline (reference sequence). The CDR3 nucleotides are TGTGCCAGCAGCGCACCAAGAAACTTT. Translated, it gives CASSAPRNF.

This clonotype came up many times. The rearrangement joins TRBV15 to TRBJ1-1; D is possibly TRBD1 (6 bases). Trimming stripped 3 bases from V and 0 bases from J, with 14 bases between. The CDR3 is 16 residues long. The germline gives CDR1 LNHNV, CDR2 YYDKDF (reference sequence). CDR3 DNA sequence: TGTGCCACCAGCAGCCCGGGGGGCAAGATGAACACTGAAGCTTTCTTT. Protein sequence: CATSSPGGKMNTEAFF.

This chain links TRBV20-1 with TRBJ2-3, with D maybe TRBD2 (5 bases). The V gene lost 3 bases and the J gene lost 0 bases, with 16 bases spanning the gap. The CDR3 runs to 16 residues. The V gene's germline CDR1 is DFQATT and CDR2 SNEGSKA (reference sequence). The CDR3 bases are TGCAGTGCTAGCCTCCCGCCCGGGGATAGCACAGATACGCAGTATTTT. Its translation: CSASLPPGDSTDTQYF.

Many counts were recorded for this clonotype. The chain is built from TRBV4-1 and TRBJ1-1, with 7 bases that match TRBD1. This CDR3 spans 16 amino acids. The V segment lost 4 bases and the J segment 1 base; nucleotides outside the gene matches: 9. Germline V gene lookup returns CDR1 MGHRA and CDR2 YSYEKL. CDR3 bases: TGCGCCAGCAGCCGAACCCAGGGGGATTGGAACACTGAAGCTTTCTTT. Protein product: CASSRTQGDWNTEAFF.

There are a few counts of this clonotype. The chain employs TRBV11-2 and TRBJ2-1, with D perhaps TRBD1 (7 bases). Germline V gene data show CDR1 as SGHAT and CDR2 as FQNNGV. The CDR3 runs 15 residues. The ends were cut back, 0 bases at V and 8 bases at J, with 14 bases in the middle. CDR3: CASSLEGQRGDEQFF. CDR3 bases: TGTGCCAGCAGCTTAGAGGGACAGAGGGGGGATGAGCAGTTCTTC.

This chain connects TRBV2 to TRBJ1-6; maybe TRBD1 (6 bases). V shed 6 bases and J shed 11 bases, with 20 bases lying between them. This CDR3 is built from 15 residues. The germline V gene has CDR1 SNHLY and CDR2 FYNNEI. Here the CDR3 DNA reads TGTGCCAGCAGAACAGGGAGGGGAGGAGGTACACCCCTCCACTTT. Protein: CASRTGRGGGTPLHF.

This clonotype was counted ten times or more. The chain links TRBV4-1 to TRBJ2-7; 8 bases align to TRBD2. CDR1 and CDR2 from the germline V gene are MGHRA and YSYEKL. The CDR3 is made up of 15 amino acids. The V and J ends lost 2 bases and 4 bases, in that order; junction bases with no gene match: 7. The CDR3 DNA reads as TGCGCCAGCAGCCAAACAGCGGCGGGAGGATACGAGCAGTACTTC. Translating it yields CASSQTAAGGYEQYF.

This clonotype was seen only a few times. The V gene is TRBV28, the J gene TRBJ2-1; TRBD2 matches at 14 bases. CDR3 length equals 16 residues. CDR1 and CDR2 from the germline V gene are MDHEN and SYDVKM. With V trimmed by 5 bases and J by 7 bases, 7 bases remained unmatched. CDR3 in amino acids: CASSVGTSGSWNEQFF. CDR3 bases: TGTGCCAGCAGTGTAGGGACTAGCGGGAGTTGGAATGAGCAGTTCTTC.

The chain is built from TRBV7-6 and TRBJ2-5; possibly TRBD1 or TRBD2 for D (5 bases each). The ends were cut back, 5 bases at V and 1 base at J, with 14 bases in the middle. The CDR3 has 15 amino acids. CDR1 is SGHVS, CDR2 FNYEAQ, per germline. CDR3 residues: CASSPLGTSQETQYF. Written as DNA, the CDR3 is TGTGCCAGCAGCCCCCTGGGGACCTCCCAAGAGACCCAGTACTTC.

CDR3: CATPSALGGRATEAFF. In DNA, the CDR3 is TGTGCCACCCCCTCCGCCTTGGGGGGGAGGGCCACTGAAGCTTTCTTT. The chain joins TRBV2 to TRBJ1-1; weak D call: TRBD1 (5 bases). Germline V CDR1 and CDR2: SNHLY, FYNNEI. The CDR3 has 16 amino acids. V was pared by 10 bases and J by 4 bases, with 25 bases between.

The chain is built from TRBV5-5 and TRBJ2-5, with 7 bases that match TRBD1. The V segment lost 4 bases and the J segment 2 bases; nucleotides outside the gene matches: 5. The CDR3 consists of 14 residues. The germline CDR1 and CDR2 sequences are SGHKS and YYEKEE (reference sequence). The CDR3 coding sequence is TGTGCCAGCAGCCATAACAGGGGTCAAGAGACCCAGTACTTC. Its translation is CASSHNRGQETQYF.

This clonotype was seen more than once but under ten times. The chain recombines TRBV20-1 with TRBJ2-7, with TRBD2 identical over 12 bases. This CDR3 has 15 residues. V shed 2 bases and J 6 bases; nucleotides not matched to a gene: 8. CDR1 and CDR2 from the germline V gene are DFQATT and SNEGSKA (reference sequence). The CDR3: CSARSGLAGPLEQYF. The CDR3 DNA reads TGCAGTGCTAGATCAGGACTAGCGGGACCCCTCGAGCAGTACTTC.

This chain links TRBV28 with TRBJ1-1; D gene unclear. Germline lookup yields CDR1 MDHEN and CDR2 SYDVKM. V shed 5 bases and J shed 0 bases, with 13 bases lying between them. This CDR3 is 15 amino acids long. The CDR3 DNA follows: TGTGCCAGCAGTCCTCTTTTGTTCATGAACACTGAAGCTTTCTTT. Translated: CASSPLLFMNTEAFF.

The chain is built from TRBV24-1 and TRBJ2-3; possibly TRBD2 for D (5 bases). The CDR3 has 14 residues. Germline CDR1 is KGHDR and CDR2 is SFDVKD. V gave up 9 bases and J gave up 2 bases, with 14 bases separating them. CDR3 residues: CATAAVETTDTQYF. The CDR3 region has the DNA TGTGCCACCGCAGCGGTGGAGACCACAGATACGCAGTATTTT.

V is TRBV28 and J is TRBJ2-1, with D perhaps TRBD1 (6 bases). V lost 5 bases and J 7 bases, leaving 21 bases between the germline ends. The CDR3 runs 16 residues. Germline assignment: CDR1 MDHEN and CDR2 SYDVKM. In DNA, the CDR3 is TGTGCCAGCAGTGTTACCTCAGACAGGCTTAGGAATGAGCAGTTCTTC. Translation: CASSVTSDRLRNEQFF.

This clonotype was counted many times. The V and J genes are TRBV5-6 and TRBJ1-1, with 7 bases fitting TRBD1. Trimming at V came to 4 bases and at J to 5 bases, leaving 5 bases not matched to a gene. CDR1 is SGHDT and CDR2 is YYEEEE in the germline V gene. This CDR3 comprises 13 residues. CDR3 protein: CASSLTGWTEAFF. The CDR3 nucleotides are TGTGCCAGCAGCCTGACAGGGTGGACTGAAGCTTTCTTT.

The chain joins TRBV4-1 to TRBJ2-1; tentatively, D is TRBD1 or TRBD2 (6 bases each). Germline V gene data show CDR1 as MGHRA and CDR2 as YSYEKL. Trimming shortened V by 2 bases and J by 10 bases, and 18 bases separated the two germline ends. This CDR3 region has 15 residues. In DNA, the CDR3 is TGCGCCAGCAGCCAAAGCCAAGGGGGGCCAGGGGAGCAGTTCTTC. Residues: CASSQSQGGPGEQFF.

This chain links TRBV11-2 with TRBJ2-3, with 7 bases matching TRBD2. Losses at the gene ends were 1 base for V and 2 bases for J; bases not matched to a gene: 3. CDR3 length equals 15 residues. The germline V gene has CDR1 SGHAT and CDR2 FQNNGV. CDR3: CASSLVGGDTDTQYF. The CDR3 nucleotides read TGTGCCAGCAGCTTAGTTGGGGGGGACACAGATACGCAGTATTTT.

The gene calls are TRBV24-1 and TRBJ2-1; 8 nucleotides align to TRBD1. The trim removed 9 bases at V and 5 bases at J, leaving 5 bases unmatched. The CDR3 length is 13 residues. The germline V gene encodes CDR1 KGHDR and CDR2 SFDVKD. CDR3 region: CATSMDRDNEQFF. In DNA form, the CDR3 reads TGTGCCACCTCAATGGACAGGGACAATGAGCAGTTCTTC.

This clonotype was found many times. The chain combines TRBV4-1 with TRBJ1-1; D call uncertain. Germline V gene sequence: CDR1 MGHRA, CDR2 YSYEKL. The CDR3 is 16 amino acids. The V gene lost 1 base and the J gene lost 0 bases, with 12 bases spanning the gap. The CDR3 spells CASSQGQVPVNTEAFF. The CDR3 nucleotides are TGCGCCAGCAGCCAAGGACAAGTGCCCGTGAACACTGAAGCTTTCTTT.

The chain couples TRBV13 to TRBJ2-7, with TRBD2 as a possible D gene (6 bases). The V gene lost 0 bases and the J gene lost 7 bases, with 10 bases spanning the gap. This CDR3 is built from 13 residues. Germline assignment: CDR1 PRHDT and CDR2 FYEKMQ (reference sequence). For the CDR3, the DNA is TGTGCCAGCAGCTTAGGGACTAGAGAAGAGCAGTACTTC. This encodes CASSLGTREEQYF. The complete variable domain, with remaining parts taken from reference TRBV13 and TRBJ2-7, reads AAGVIQSPRHLIKEKRETATLKCYPIPRHDTVYWYQQGPGQDPQFLISFYEKMQSDKGSIPDRFSAQQFSDYHSELNMSSLELGDSALYFCASSLGTREEQYFGPGTRLTVT.

This clonotype was seen a few times. The V and J genes are TRBV11-2 and TRBJ2-3; no clear D. The CDR3 spans 16 residues. Trimming cost V 0 bases and J 0 bases, with 10 bases left between them. Looked up from germline, CDR1 is SGHAT and CDR2 is FQNNGV. This chain's CDR3 is CASSLDGVPSTDTQYF. The CDR3 DNA reads as TGTGCCAGCAGCTTAGATGGGGTTCCTAGCACAGATACGCAGTATTTT. The variable domain in full, completed from reference TRBV11-2 and TRBJ2-3, reads EAGVAQSPRYKIIEKRQSVAFWCNPISGHATLYWYQQILGQGPKLLIQFQNNGVVDDSQLPKDRFSAERLKGVDSTLKIQPAKLEDSAVYLCASSLDGVPSTDTQYFGPGTRLTVL.

CDR3 sequence (DNA): TGTGCCAGCAGCCCCGGACGGTATGAGCAGTTCTTC. Protein product: CASSPGRYEQFF. The V call is TRBV11-2, the J call TRBJ2-1; D is unresolved. V was pared by 5 bases and J by 8 bases, with 10 bases between. Germline-derived CDR1 and CDR2 are SGHAT and FQNNGV. The CDR3 spans 12 residues.